These 14 T cell receptor beta chains were all obtained from the same sample, sequenced in a study of blood T cell repertoires in COVID-19. The assay was immunoSEQ multiplex PCR, and TCRdb's table has in-frame clones only and misses some. The sample records about 70,000 clones, more than 85% being singletons. Sequencing was carried out using peripheral blood. All receptors come from a man between 65 and 85 years old with active COVID-19.

The rearrangement uses TRBV4-3 and TRBJ2-5; TRBD2 agrees at 9 bases. Per germline, CDR1 LGHNA and CDR2 YSLEER. The trim removed 4 bases at V and 5 bases at J, leaving 5 bases unmatched. The CDR3 runs 14 residues. The CDR3 coding sequence is TGCGCCAGCAGCCCCGGGACTAGCTGGGAGACCCAGTACTTC. The encoded protein is CASSPGTSWETQYF.

This sequence joins TRBV15 and TRBJ2-5, with D perhaps matching TRBD2 (6 bases). V lost 0 bases and J 4 bases, leaving 15 bases between the germline ends. CDR1 and CDR2 from the germline V gene are LNHNV and YYDKDF (reference sequence). The CDR3 length is 16 residues. CDR3: CATSRDGTGVGETQYF. DNA for the CDR3: TGTGCCACCAGCAGAGATGGGACGGGAGTGGGAGAGACCCAGTACTTC.

This rearrangement joins TRBV18 to TRBJ2-6, with 10 bases that match TRBD2. Germline-derived CDR1 and CDR2 are KGHSH and LQKENI. After removal of 5 bases from V and 6 bases from J, the junction contained 4 bases not matched to a gene. The CDR3 totals 15 residues. In DNA form, the CDR3 reads TGTGCCAGCTCAATAGCGGGAGGAACGGCCAACGTCCTGACTTTC. Encoded protein: CASSIAGGTANVLTF.

The chain recombines TRBV7-2 with TRBJ2-6; D is possibly TRBD2 (5 bases). The germline V gene encodes CDR1 SGHTA and CDR2 FQGNSA. V lost 1 base and J lost 5, with 15 bases in between. The length of the CDR3 is 17 residues. The CDR3 spells CASSLGPGILRANVLTF. Here the CDR3 DNA reads TGTGCCAGCAGCTTAGGCCCGGGAATTTTGCGGGCCAACGTCCTGACTTTC.

The gene calls are TRBV4-1 and TRBJ1-2, with D perhaps TRBD1 (6 bases). Germline values: CDR1 MGHRA, CDR2 YSYEKL. The ends were cut back, 4 bases at V and 8 bases at J, with 20 bases in the middle. This CDR3 spans 15 amino acids. In DNA, the CDR3 is TGCGCCAGCAGCCTCATTTACAACAGGGCTGGGGGCTACACCTTC. It specifies CASSLIYNRAGGYTF.

CDR3 sequence reads: CASSPGDRGGYGYTF. DNA for the CDR3: TGCGCCAGCAGCCCCGGGGACAGGGGGGGCTATGGCTACACCTTC. V gene TRBV5-1 combines with J gene TRBJ1-2; 11 nucleotides match TRBD1. Germline lookup yields CDR1 SGHRS and CDR2 YFSETQ. CDR3 length: 15 amino acids. V was clipped by 4 bases and J by 4 bases; unmatched bases: 6.

This clone has just a few counts. The chain has TRBV12-3 or TRBV12-4 and TRBJ2-5; the D is unclear. V lost 6 bases and J lost 3, with 11 bases in between. CDR3 length: 13 residues. The DNA for the CDR3 is TGTGCCAGCAGACGATGGGCGAAAGAGACCCAGTACTTC. Translating gives CASRRWAKETQYF.

V and J are TRBV13 and TRBJ1-6; 12 bases fit TRBD1. Germline V gives CDR1 PRHDT, CDR2 FYEKMQ (reference sequence). V gave up 5 bases and J gave up 11 bases; unmatched junction bases: 10. CDR3 size: 16 residues. The CDR3 protein is CASSPGTGGGSAPLHF. The CDR3 coding sequence is TGTGCCAGCAGCCCCGGGACAGGGGGCGGTTCGGCACCCCTCCACTTT.

The gene calls are TRBV4-2 and TRBJ1-2, with a possible D match to TRBD1 (5 bases). The V gene lost 1 base and the J gene lost 5 bases, with 8 bases spanning the gap. The CDR3 totals 13 residues. Germline V gene lookup returns CDR1 LGHNA and CDR2 YNFKEQ. The CDR3 region is CASSQADSYGYTF. The DNA of the CDR3 is TGTGCCAGCAGCCAAGCCGACAGTTATGGCTACACCTTC.

This clone was counted only a few times. The chain combines TRBV4-2 with TRBJ1-5; the D gene is possibly TRBD1 (6 bases). Germline CDR1 reads LGHNA; CDR2 reads YNFKEQ. This CDR3 comprises 14 residues. Trimming shortened V by 4 bases and J by 3 bases, and 10 bases separated the two germline ends. CDR3 sequence reads: CASSLGQTNQPQHF. In nucleotides, the CDR3 is TGTGCCAGCAGCCTCGGACAGACCAATCAGCCCCAGCATTTT.

The chain carries TRBV11-2 and TRBJ2-7; TRBD2 matches at 8 bases. The CDR3 is made up of 14 amino acids. J was trimmed by 6 bases and V by 4 bases; bases with no gene match: 8. Per the germline V gene, CDR1 is SGHAT and CDR2 is FQNNGV. The CDR3 bases are TGTGCCAGCAGCTCACTCGGGGGGGAAGGCGAGCAGTACTTC. Translation: CASSSLGGEGEQYF. The full variable domain, completed using reference TRBV11-2 and TRBJ2-7, is EAGVAQSPRYKIIEKRQSVAFWCNPISGHATLYWYQQILGQGPKLLIQFQNNGVVDDSQLPKDRFSAERLKGVDSTLKIQPAKLEDSAVYLCASSSLGGEGEQYFGPGTRLTVT.

The CDR3 nucleotides read TGCGCCAGCAGCCAGGACTTAGAGCGGGAGGGATCCTACGAGCAGTACTTC. Its protein is CASSQDLEREGSYEQYF. This sequence joins TRBV4-3 and TRBJ2-7; 10 bases line up with TRBD2. This CDR3 is built from 17 residues. Unmatched junction bases numbered 9, after V lost 3 bases and J lost 1 base. Germline V gene sequence: CDR1 LGHNA, CDR2 YSLEER.

This chain joins TRBV2 and TRBJ2-1; TRBD2 agrees at 7 bases. In germline, CDR1 is SNHLY, CDR2 FYNNEI. V lost 7 bases, J lost 4 bases, and 4 bases stayed unmatched. This CDR3 region has 13 residues. CDR3 sequence (DNA): TGTGCCAGCAACCAGGGAGGGTACAATGAGCAGTTCTTC. The encoded protein is CASNQGGYNEQFF.

The genes are TRBV15 and TRBJ2-7; the D gene is possibly TRBD2 (6 bases). Trimming took 1 base from V and 4 from J, leaving 8 bases between them. The CDR3 is made up of 13 amino acids. Germline-derived CDR1 and CDR2 are LNHNV and YYDKDF (reference sequence). DNA of the CDR3: TGTGCCACCAGCAGAGCGGCGGGATACGAGCAGTACTTC. Protein: CATSRAAGYEQYF. Looking up the rest from reference TRBV15 and TRBJ2-7 gives the full variable domain: DAMVIQNPRYQVTQFGKPVTLSCSQTLNHNVMYWYQQKSSQAPKLLFHYYDKDFNNEADTPDNFQSRRPNTSFCFLDIRSPGLGDTAMYLCATSRAAGYEQYFGPGTRLTVT.